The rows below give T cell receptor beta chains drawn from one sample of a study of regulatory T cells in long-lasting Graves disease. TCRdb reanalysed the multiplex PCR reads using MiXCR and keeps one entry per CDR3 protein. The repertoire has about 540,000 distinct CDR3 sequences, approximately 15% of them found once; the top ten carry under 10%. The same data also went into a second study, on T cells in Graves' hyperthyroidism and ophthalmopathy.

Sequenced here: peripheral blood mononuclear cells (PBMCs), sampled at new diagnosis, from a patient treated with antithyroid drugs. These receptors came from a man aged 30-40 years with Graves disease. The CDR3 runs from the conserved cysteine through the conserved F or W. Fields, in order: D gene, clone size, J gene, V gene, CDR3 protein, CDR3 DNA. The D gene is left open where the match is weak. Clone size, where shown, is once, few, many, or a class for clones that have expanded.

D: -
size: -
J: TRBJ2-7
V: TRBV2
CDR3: CASSRYFPGLNEQYF
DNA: TGTGCCAGCAGCCGATACTTCCCAGGGTTGAACGAGCAGTACTTC

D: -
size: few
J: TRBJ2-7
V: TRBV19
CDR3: CASTRGDSYEQYF
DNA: TGTGCCAGTACGAGGGGCGATTCCTACGAGCAGTACTTC

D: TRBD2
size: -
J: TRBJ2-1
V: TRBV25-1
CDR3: CASRTTSGSFEQFF
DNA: TGTGCCAGCCGAACGACTAGCGGGAGCTTTGAGCAGTTCTTC

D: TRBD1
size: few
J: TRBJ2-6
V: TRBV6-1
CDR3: CASRRDSFLSGANVLTF
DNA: TGTGCCAGCAGGAGGGACAGCTTCCTCTCTGGGGCCAACGTCCTGACTTTC

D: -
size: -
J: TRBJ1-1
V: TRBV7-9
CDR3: CASSLAMGTNTEAFF
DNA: TGTGCCAGCAGCTTAGCGATGGGCACGAACACTGAAGCTTTCTTT

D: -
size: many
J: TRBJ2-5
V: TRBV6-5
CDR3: CASSYVSGQETQYF
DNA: TGTGCCAGCAGTTACGTATCAGGTCAAGAGACCCAGTACTTC

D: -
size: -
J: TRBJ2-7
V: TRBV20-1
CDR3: CSARAATRRGEQYF
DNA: TGCAGTGCTAGAGCCGCGACCCGACGGGGGGAGCAGTACTTC

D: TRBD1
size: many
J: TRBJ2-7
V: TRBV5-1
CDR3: CASSYWDSTYEQYF
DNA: TGCGCCAGCAGCTACTGGGACAGCACCTACGAGCAGTACTTC

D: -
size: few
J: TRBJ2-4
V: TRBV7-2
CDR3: CASSGPPGAKNIQYF
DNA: TGTGCCAGCAGCGGGCCCCCCGGGGCCAAAAACATTCAGTACTTC

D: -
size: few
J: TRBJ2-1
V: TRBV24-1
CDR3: CATRGGGGNEQFF
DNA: TGTGCCACCAGGGGTGGGGGAGGTAATGAGCAGTTCTTC

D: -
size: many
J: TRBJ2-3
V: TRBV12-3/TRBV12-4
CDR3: CASSLGVVGADTQYF
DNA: TGTGCCAGCAGTTTAGGAGTAGTGGGGGCAGATACGCAGTATTTT

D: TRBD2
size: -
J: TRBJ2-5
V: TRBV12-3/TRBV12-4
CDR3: CASSLSQRERETQYF
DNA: TGTGCCAGCAGTTTGTCACAGCGGGAGCGGGAGACCCAGTACTTC

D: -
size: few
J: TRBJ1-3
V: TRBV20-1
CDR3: CSAFSGVGGNTIYF
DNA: TGCAGTGCTTTCTCAGGCGTCGGTGGAAACACCATATATTTT

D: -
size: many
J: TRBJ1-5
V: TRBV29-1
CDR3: CSVEMDTEGQPQHF
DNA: TGCAGCGTTGAAATGGATACCGAGGGGCAGCCCCAGCATTTT

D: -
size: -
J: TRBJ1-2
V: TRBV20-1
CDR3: CSARDTRQGGYGYTF
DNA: TGCAGTGCTAGAGATACCCGGCAGGGAGGCTATGGCTACACCTTC

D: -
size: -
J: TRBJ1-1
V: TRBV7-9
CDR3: CASAPPPGTEAFF
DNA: TGTGCCAGCGCCCCGCCCCCGGGCACTGAAGCTTTCTTT

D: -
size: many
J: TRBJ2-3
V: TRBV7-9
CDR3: CASSLVGSPSTDTQYF
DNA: TGTGCCAGCAGCTTAGTAGGAAGCCCAAGCACAGATACGCAGTATTTT

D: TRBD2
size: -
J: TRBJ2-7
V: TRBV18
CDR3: CASSPPGTSGGYEQYF
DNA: TGTGCCAGCTCACCGCCGGGGACTAGCGGGGGGTACGAGCAGTACTTC

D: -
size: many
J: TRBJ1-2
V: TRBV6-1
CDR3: CASSLLTDYGYTF
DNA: TGTGCCAGCAGTCTACTAACAGACTATGGCTACACCTTC

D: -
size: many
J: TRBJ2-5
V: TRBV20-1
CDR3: CSADGTATFQETQYF
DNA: TGCAGTGCCGACGGGACGGCAACTTTCCAAGAGACCCAGTACTTC